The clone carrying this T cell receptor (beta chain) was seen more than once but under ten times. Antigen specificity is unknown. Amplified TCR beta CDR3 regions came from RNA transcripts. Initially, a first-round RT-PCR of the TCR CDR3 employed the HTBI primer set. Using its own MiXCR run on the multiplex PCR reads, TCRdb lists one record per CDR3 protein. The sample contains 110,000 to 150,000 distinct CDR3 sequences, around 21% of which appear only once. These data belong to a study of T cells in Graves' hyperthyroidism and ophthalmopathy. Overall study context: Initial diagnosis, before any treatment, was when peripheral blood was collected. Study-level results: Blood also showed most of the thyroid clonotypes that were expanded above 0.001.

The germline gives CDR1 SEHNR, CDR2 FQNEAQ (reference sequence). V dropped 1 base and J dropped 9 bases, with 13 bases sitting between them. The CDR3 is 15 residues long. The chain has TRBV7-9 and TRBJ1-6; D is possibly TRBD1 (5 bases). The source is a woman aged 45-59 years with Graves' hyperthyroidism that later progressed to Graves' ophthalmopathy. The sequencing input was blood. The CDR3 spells CASSLVGGVISPLHF. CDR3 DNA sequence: TGTGCCAGCAGCTTAGTGGGGGGAGTTATTTCACCCCTCCACTTT. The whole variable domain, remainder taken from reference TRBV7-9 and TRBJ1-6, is DTGVSQNPRHKITKRGQNVTFRCDPISEHNRLYWYRQTLGQGPEFLTYFQNEAQLEKSRLLSDRFSAERPKGSFSTLEIQRTEQGDSAMYLCASSLVGGVISPLHFGNGTRLTVT.